Below are 13 T cell receptor beta chains sequenced from a single sample in a study of blood T cell repertoires in COVID-19. Assay: immunoSEQ multiplex PCR; the TCRdb copy retains only in-frame clones and omits some. Of roughly 230,000 clones in the sample, around 87% were seen once. Sequenced material: peripheral blood. The receptors originated from a woman between 55 and 75 years old with COVID-19, enrolled during active disease.

The rearrangement uses TRBV13 and TRBJ2-3, with a weak D call TRBD1 (5 bases). The germline gives CDR1 PRHDT, CDR2 FYEKMQ (reference sequence). CDR3 length equals 14 residues. V lost 4 bases and J lost 2, with 10 bases in between. This CDR3 reads CASSSPRDTDTQYF. Here the CDR3 DNA reads TGTGCCAGCAGCTCACCCAGGGACACAGATACGCAGTATTTT.

J is TRBJ1-5 and V is TRBV6-4; unclear D gene. The CDR3 loop spans 13 amino acids. The V end was cut by 3 bases, the J end by 3 bases, with 6 bases between. Germline V gene sequence: CDR1 MRHNA, CDR2 SNTAGT. CDR3 in amino acids: CASSEAFNQPQHF. The CDR3 DNA follows: TGTGCCAGCAGTGAAGCTTTCAATCAGCCCCAGCATTTT.

The gene calls are TRBV5-1 and TRBJ1-4; D remains unclear. CDR3 length: 17 amino acids. With 5 bases removed from V and 5 bases from J, the gap between germline ends came to 22 bases. Looked up from germline, CDR1 is SGHRS and CDR2 is YFSETQ. The CDR3 sequence: CASRVFGVGRSNEKLFF. For the CDR3, the DNA is TGCGCCAGCAGAGTGTTTGGGGTAGGGAGGAGCAATGAAAAACTGTTTTTT.

The chain joins TRBV4-2 to TRBJ2-2; tentatively, D is TRBD1 (6 bases). CDR1 LGHNA and CDR2 YNFKEQ come from the germline V gene. This CDR3 has 15 residues. V lost 3 bases, J lost 0 bases, and 8 bases lay in between. CDR3 in amino acids: CASSQDSANTGELFF. The CDR3 DNA is TGTGCCAGCAGCCAGGACAGTGCGAACACCGGGGAGCTGTTTTTT.

This clone was counted a single time. The identical CDR3 is also encoded by other nucleotide sequences in the sample. The gene calls are TRBV7-9 and TRBJ2-7, with 8 bases lining up with TRBD1. Trimming took 6 bases from V and 0 from J; bases not matched to a gene: 4. The CDR3 length is 14 residues. In germline, CDR1 is SEHNR, CDR2 FQNEAQ (reference sequence). The CDR3 DNA sequence: TGTGCCAGCAGTCCCGGGACAGGCTCCTACGAGCAGTACTTC. Translation: CASSPGTGSYEQYF.

The V and J genes are TRBV6-6 and TRBJ2-6; 9 bases are shared with TRBD2. The V segment lost 6 bases and the J segment 3 bases; nucleotides outside the gene matches: 18. Germline loops: CDR1 MNHNY, CDR2 SVGAGI (reference sequence). The CDR3 length is 20 residues. The CDR3 DNA sequence: TGTGCCAGCAGCCCCCTGCGGGCTAGCGGGGAGAAGAGTGGGGCCAACGTCCTGACTTTC. This sequence encodes CASSPLRASGEKSGANVLTF.

The chain combines TRBV18 with TRBJ2-5; D might be TRBD2 (6 bases). The ends were cut back, 2 bases at V and 5 bases at J, with 15 bases in the middle. Germline V CDR1 and CDR2: KGHSH, LQKENI. The CDR3 extends over 15 amino acids. The CDR3 sequence is CASSPRAGTSETQYF. CDR3 bases: TGTGCCAGCTCACCAAGGGCGGGGACGAGTGAGACCCAGTACTTC.

The chain combines TRBV6-2 or TRBV6-3 with TRBJ1-6; TRBD1 matches 9 bases. Trimming at V came to 5 bases and at J to 4 bases, leaving 3 bases not matched to a gene. Germline CDR1 MNHEY, CDR2 SVGEGT. The CDR3 length is 15 residues. The DNA for the CDR3 is TGTGCCAGCAGTACAGACAGGGGGTATAATTCACCCCTCCACTTT. Encoded protein: CASSTDRGYNSPLHF.

This chain joins TRBV9 and TRBJ2-7; weak D call: TRBD1 (5 bases). The germline V and J ends were trimmed by 0 bases and 1 base, with 8 bases remaining between them. CDR1 is SGDLS and CDR2 is YYNGEE in the germline V gene. The CDR3 is 14 residues long. The CDR3 DNA reads as TGTGCCAGCAGCGTAGATCAGGGTTCCTACGAGCAGTACTTC. It is translated as CASSVDQGSYEQYF.

The rearrangement links TRBV19 to TRBJ1-5, with D perhaps matching TRBD1 (5 bases). The CDR3 contains 15 residues. Germline lookup yields CDR1 LNHDA and CDR2 SQIVND (reference sequence). V was clipped by 5 bases and J by 2 bases, with 13 bases between them. CDR3 in amino acids: CASSGGVSGNQPQHF. The CDR3 nucleotides are TGTGCCAGTAGTGGAGGGGTGTCGGGCAATCAGCCCCAGCATTTT.

V usage is TRBV9 and J usage is TRBJ1-1, with D possibly TRBD1 on 5 matching bases. Germline lookup yields CDR1 SGDLS and CDR2 YYNGEE. The CDR3 contains 12 residues. The V end lost 4 bases, the J end lost 11 bases, and 15 bases lay between the germline ends. CDR3 sequence: CASSPGGLGAFF. The CDR3 DNA reads as TGTGCCAGCAGCCCTGGGGGACTTGGGGCTTTCTTT. Combining the CDR3 with reference TRBV9 and TRBJ1-1 gives the whole variable domain DSGVTQTPKHLITATGQRVTLRCSPRSGDLSVYWYQQSLDQGLQFLIQYYNGEERAKGNILERFSAQQFPDLHSELNLSSLELGDSALYFCASSPGGLGAFFGQGTRLTVV.

The chain employs TRBV12-3 or TRBV12-4 and TRBJ2-4; no clear D. There are 13 residues in the CDR3. Between the trimmed V and J ends, which lost 1 base and 6 bases, there was a span of 7 bases. As DNA, the CDR3 is TGTGCCAGCAGTTTAGGTTACAGAAACATTCAGTACTTC. This sequence encodes CASSLGYRNIQYF.

The chain employs TRBV25-1 and TRBJ1-4; unclear D gene. V was pared by 7 bases and J by 4 bases, with 13 bases between. Per germline, CDR1 MGHDK and CDR2 SYGVNS. The CDR3 is made up of 14 amino acids. The CDR3 sequence: CASKGDQLNEKLFF. CDR3 sequence (DNA): TGTGCCAGCAAGGGAGACCAGCTTAATGAAAAACTGTTTTTT.